This entry concerns a single T cell receptor beta chain. Its target is not known. Germline V gene data show CDR1 as MDHEN and CDR2 as SYDVKM. CDR3 length: 13 amino acids. Trimming removed 5 bases at V and 4 bases at J, with 11 bases between. The record originates from a study of T cell responses to AZD1222 COVID-19 vaccine. Findings and caveats of the study: Spike was spanned by vaccine-associated CD4 TCRs, with dominance at 160-218 and 743-854.

Repertoires were generated with immunoSEQ multiplex PCR, while TCRdb's copy carries only in-frame clones and drops some. The table shows around 150,000 clones, with around 93% occurring only once. This TCR derives from an adult who received the AZD1222 COVID-19 vaccine. The chain combines TRBV28 with TRBJ1-2; D is possibly TRBD1 (5 bases). The sequencing here drew on peripheral blood, taken 28 days after the second AZD1222 dose. CDR3 coding DNA: TGTGCCAGCAGTGGGGCCGAGTTCTATGGCTACACCTTC. It is translated as CASSGAEFYGYTF.